This T cell receptor (beta chain) appears in the sequencing data of a study of T cells after yellow fever vaccination. Whole-study findings and limits: Highly abundant clonotypes carried over from the bulk population could end up in FACS-sorted repertoires as contaminants.

Germline V lookup: CDR1 SGHRS, CDR2 YFSETQ. There are 14 residues in the CDR3. TCRdb passed the 5' RACE reads through MiXCR, listing each CDR3 protein once. This table has 300,000 to 400,000 distinct CDR3 sequences, roughly 6.2% appearing once. Turning to this clonotype: What it binds is not known. Relative to the germline gene, one junction end is altered; a read error may explain this.

Sample: PBMCs, taken 5 days after the yellow fever booster vaccination. The V gene is TRBV5-1, the J gene TRBJ2-5; 7 bases line up with TRBD2. The receptor comes from a man in his thirties or forties who received the YFV17D yellow fever vaccine. The CDR3 DNA is TGCGCCAGCAGCTTGTCGGGGGGTGGAGAGACCCCGTACTTC. Translating it yields CASSLSGGGETPYF.